This T cell receptor beta chain was recorded in a study of T cell changes during pregnancy in multiple sclerosis. V shed 0 bases and J shed 1 base, with 7 bases lying between them. Per germline, CDR1 SGDLS and CDR2 YYNGEE. The CDR3 is 15 residues long. This clone came up many times. Assay: immunoSEQ multiplex PCR; the TCRdb copy retains only in-frame clones and omits some. The data hold about 80,000 clones, with approximately 90% observed a single time. This sequence joins TRBV9 and TRBJ2-2; D unclear. The clonotype originates from a female donor with multiple sclerosis, enrolled in a pregnancy study. The specimen comprised CD4+ T cells from peripheral blood mononuclear cells, sampled before pregnancy. CDR3 bases: TGTGCCAGCAGCGTAGGGGCAGGGAACACCGGGGAGCTGTTTTTT. Its protein product is CASSVGAGNTGELFF.